The 22 T cell receptor beta chains below come from one sample, sequenced in a study of PD-1 blockade in classical Hodgkin lymphoma. The time point: cycle 4 day 1 (C4D1), after six to seven weeks of nivolumab. Each patient's relapse followed autologous stem cell transplantation, and brentuximab vedotin exposure varied. The protocol was immunoSEQ multiplex PCR, while the TCRdb copy is restricted to in-frame clones and leaves out a portion. The table records 21,000 or so clones, around nine tenths of them present only once. The source material was peripheral blood mononuclear cells (PBMCs), sampled before the fourth cycle of nivolumab. Receptors originate from a human donor with classical Hodgkin lymphoma.

This rearrangement joins TRBV5-4 to TRBJ1-2, with D maybe TRBD1 (5 bases). Between the trimmed V and J ends, which lost 3 bases and 4 bases, there was a span of 13 bases. Germline values: CDR1 SGHNT, CDR2 YYREEE (reference sequence). The CDR3 extends over 14 amino acids. Here the CDR3 DNA reads TGTGCCAGCAGCTCCCTCGTGACAGCCTATGGCTACACCTTC. Protein product: CASSSLVTAYGYTF.

The CDR3 DNA is TGTGCCAGCAGCGAAAGTAGGAGGGCAATCTGGTACGAGCAGTACTTC. Amino acid sequence: CASSESRRAIWYEQYF. The V call is TRBV7-9, the J call TRBJ2-7, with a possible D match to TRBD2 (6 bases). This CDR3 contains 16 residues. Trimming removed 5 bases at V and 4 bases at J, with 21 bases between. Germline CDR1 reads SEHNR; CDR2 reads FQNEAQ (reference sequence). The entire variable domain, with the rest obtained from reference TRBV7-9 and TRBJ2-7, is as follows: DTGVSQNPRHKITKRGQNVTFRCDPISEHNRLYWYRQTLGQGPEFLTYFQNEAQLEKSRLLSDRFSAERPKGSFSTLEIQRTEQGDSAMYLCASSESRRAIWYEQYFGPGTRLTVT.

This clone appeared a single time. Because the CDR3's place on the DNA is in doubt, the DNA is left out and the CDR3 is given as listed by TCRdb. The chain recombines TRBV6-4 with TRBJ2-4; the table calls TRBD1, which could not be checked here. Germline-derived CDR1 and CDR2 are MRHNA and SNTAGT. Inclusive of both ends, the CDR3 amounts to 15 amino acids. This chain's CDR3 is CASKFATGAKNIQCF.

The chain employs TRBV2 and TRBJ1-2; weak D call: TRBD1 (5 bases). CDR1 and CDR2 from the germline V gene are SNHLY and FYNNEI. V was shortened by 4 bases and J by 8 bases, with 17 bases between the two germline ends. The CDR3 is made up of 14 amino acids. CDR3 amino acids: CASSVRGGVIGYTF. The CDR3 nucleotides are TGTGCCAGCAGTGTACGGGGGGGAGTGATCGGCTACACCTTC.

This clone was counted a single time. CDR3 sequence: CASSQEARGSTPQHF. The CDR3 DNA is TGCGCCAGCAGCCAAGAAGCGAGGGGGTCCACCCCCCAGCATTTT. The chain employs TRBV4-1 and TRBJ1-5, with D maybe TRBD1 (6 bases). The CDR3 is made up of 15 amino acids. From germline, CDR1 is MGHRA and CDR2 YSYEKL. Trimming removed 0 bases at V and 10 bases at J, with 16 bases between.

For the CDR3, the DNA is TGTGCCAGCTCACCACGGGACACCCATCAAGAGACCCAGTACTTC. Residues: CASSPRDTHQETQYF. The gene calls are TRBV18 and TRBJ2-5; possible D gene TRBD1, 6 bases. Germline V gene lookup returns CDR1 KGHSH and CDR2 LQKENI. This CDR3 contains 15 residues. The V end lost 1 base, the J end lost 2 bases, and 11 bases lay between the germline ends.

There are a few counts of this clone. The chain uses TRBV27 and TRBJ1-5, with TRBD1 identical over 9 bases. V lost 8 bases, J lost 3 bases, and 2 bases stayed unmatched. Germline CDR1 and CDR2: MNHEY and SMNVEV (reference sequence). The CDR3 spans 13 residues. This CDR3 reads CASWTGDNQPQHF. CDR3 nucleotides: TGTGCCAGCTGGACAGGGGACAATCAGCCCCAGCATTTT.

The chain couples TRBV18 to TRBJ1-6, with a tentative D call TRBD1 (6 bases). This CDR3 region has 16 residues. Germline lookup yields CDR1 KGHSH and CDR2 LQKENI. V shed 3 bases and J shed 7 bases, with 16 bases lying between them. This CDR3 is CASSPPPGHRNSPLHF. The DNA of the CDR3 is TGTGCCAGCTCACCGCCTCCGGGACATCGAAATTCACCCCTCCACTTT.

The chain recombines TRBV5-4 with TRBJ2-7; 9 bases map to TRBD1. The V gene end was trimmed by 2 bases and the J gene end by 5 bases; junction bases not matched to a gene: 11. Per the germline V gene, CDR1 is SGHNT and CDR2 is YYREEE (reference sequence). The CDR3 is 16 residues long. CDR3 coding DNA: TGTGCCAGCAGCTTAAATTCAGGGACAGGGAGAAACGAGCAGTACTTC. This translates into CASSLNSGTGRNEQYF. Full variable domain (missing parts from reference TRBV5-4 and TRBJ2-7): ETGVTQSPTHLIKTRGQQVTLRCSSQSGHNTVSWYQQALGQGPQFIFQYYREEENGRGNFPPRFSGLQFPNYSSELNVNALELDDSALYLCASSLNSGTGRNEQYFGPGTRLTVT.

Within the sample, this clone is hyperexpanded. This chain connects TRBV10-2 to TRBJ2-2, with TRBD1 matching 9 bases. Trimming at V came to 6 bases and at J to 7 bases, leaving 9 bases not matched to a gene. In germline, CDR1 is WSHSY, CDR2 SAAADI. The CDR3 consists of 15 residues. The CDR3 DNA sequence: TGCGCCAGCAGGCCACTGACAGGGGGGGACGGGGAGCTGTTTTTT. Translating gives CASRPLTGGDGELFF.

The CDR3: CASRRTSGVAEQFF. The CDR3, as DNA: TGTGCCAGTAGACGGACTAGCGGGGTGGCTGAGCAGTTCTTC. The V call is TRBV19, the J call TRBJ2-1; 12 bases fit TRBD2. The V segment lost 6 bases and the J segment 9 bases; nucleotides outside the gene matches: 6. This CDR3 comprises 14 residues. Germline lookup yields CDR1 LNHDA and CDR2 SQIVND (reference sequence).

The rearrangement links TRBV7-8 to TRBJ2-4, with 7 bases identical to TRBD1. The CDR3 is made up of 16 amino acids. The V and J ends lost 5 bases and 0 bases, in that order; junction bases with no gene match: 7. Germline lookup yields CDR1 SGHVS and CDR2 FQNEAQ. The CDR3 protein is CASSKGQNIAKNIQYF. The DNA of the CDR3 is TGTGCCAGCAGCAAGGGACAGAACATAGCCAAAAACATTCAGTACTTC.

In nucleotides, the CDR3 is TGTGCCAGCAGTACAGGGGACAGGGCGAAAGGCTACACCTTC. This codes for CASSTGDRAKGYTF. V is TRBV6-6 and J is TRBJ1-2; 9 bases map to TRBD1. Germline lookup yields CDR1 MNHNY and CDR2 SVGAGI (reference sequence). Unmatched junction bases numbered 9, after V lost 5 bases and J lost 8 bases. The CDR3 totals 14 residues.

This chain links TRBV14 with TRBJ2-6, with 12 bases fitting TRBD2. V was clipped by 5 bases and J by 0 bases; unmatched bases: 8. The germline gives CDR1 SGHDN, CDR2 FVKESK. CDR3 length: 19 residues. CDR3 region: CASSSLLAGGTSGANVLTF. The CDR3 coding sequence is TGTGCCAGCAGCTCCCTGCTAGCGGGAGGGACCTCTGGGGCCAACGTCCTGACTTTC.

V and J are TRBV6-5 and TRBJ2-3; D ambiguous. V shed 6 bases and J shed 9 bases, with 10 bases lying between them. The CDR3 length is 11 residues. The germline gives CDR1 MNHEY, CDR2 SVGAGI. In DNA form, the CDR3 reads TGTGCCAGCAGCTACATGCAAACGCAGTATTTT. This translates into CASSYMQTQYF.

The chain links TRBV18 to TRBJ1-1, with no clear D. CDR3 length: 15 residues. The V and J ends lost 3 bases and 0 bases respectively, with 11 bases between them. Germline CDR1 KGHSH, CDR2 LQKENI. The DNA for the CDR3 is TGTGCCAGCTCACCCATAACCTTGGTGAACACTGAAGCTTTCTTT. Amino acid sequence: CASSPITLVNTEAFF.

CDR3 sequence reads: CSVAGGGATTEAFF. CDR3 sequence (DNA): TGCAGCGTTGCCGGCGGGGGCGCGACCACTGAAGCTTTCTTT. The V call is TRBV29-1, the J call TRBJ1-1; maybe TRBD1 (6 bases). Deletions cut 4 bases from V and 4 bases from J, with 16 bases between. CDR1 is SQVTM, CDR2 ANQGSEA, per germline. The CDR3 consists of 14 residues.

The sample holds one count of this clone. V is TRBV5-1 and J is TRBJ2-7; TRBD1 matches 9 bases. Germline V gives CDR1 SGHRS, CDR2 YFSETQ. V gave up 0 bases and J gave up 6 bases; unmatched junction bases: 7. This CDR3 comprises 15 residues. The CDR3 spells CASSLGGQGTGEQYF. The CDR3 region has the DNA TGCGCCAGCAGCTTGGGAGGACAGGGGACAGGCGAGCAGTACTTC.

The chain joins TRBV11-2 to TRBJ2-3; 14 bases are shared with TRBD2. Germline-derived CDR1 and CDR2 are SGHAT and FQNNGV. This CDR3 is built from 18 residues. V lost 2 bases to trimming and J lost 0 bases; unmatched junction nucleotides: 4. The CDR3 coding sequence is TGTGCCAGCAGCTTACTGACTAGCGGGGGGGCTAGCACAGATACGCAGTATTTT. Encoded protein: CASSLLTSGGASTDTQYF.

The rearrangement links TRBV6-5 to TRBJ2-1, with 7 bases that match TRBD2. CDR1 and CDR2 from the germline V gene are MNHEY and SVGAGI. The CDR3 runs 14 residues. Losses at the gene ends were 5 bases for V and 4 bases for J; bases not matched to a gene: 5. CDR3 amino acids: CASSRGREYNEQFF. CDR3 sequence (DNA): TGTGCCAGCAGTCGTGGGCGGGAGTACAATGAGCAGTTCTTC.

The chain has TRBV4-2 and TRBJ2-2; D gene unclear. CDR3 size: 16 residues. CDR1 is LGHNA and CDR2 is YNFKEQ in the germline V gene. V was pared by 1 base and J by 8 bases, with 17 bases between. As DNA, the CDR3 is TGTGCCAGCAGCCAAGGCCGAGGTGATTCTACTGGGGAGCTGTTTTTT. It codes for CASSQGRGDSTGELFF.

This sequence joins TRBV9 and TRBJ1-2; D is undetermined. V was trimmed by 0 bases and J by 2 bases, leaving 8 bases between them. The length of the CDR3 is 14 residues. Germline V lookup: CDR1 SGDLS, CDR2 YYNGEE. The CDR3: CASSVDSENYGYTF. The CDR3 DNA reads TGTGCCAGCAGCGTAGACAGCGAAAACTATGGCTACACCTTC.